The 7 T cell receptor beta chains below were found in one sample sequenced in a study of T cell responses to AZD1222 COVID-19 vaccine. The table came from immunoSEQ multiplex PCR; TCRdb's copy has only in-frame clones and leaves some out. The sample contains about 130,000 clones, around nine tenths of which appear only once. Here the sequenced sample was peripheral blood, taken on day 0 of AZD1222 vaccination. The receptors were sampled from an adult in good health.

The chain has TRBV6-5 and TRBJ2-7; D is tentatively TRBD1 or TRBD2 (5 bases each). Germline V gene lookup returns CDR1 MNHEY and CDR2 SVGAGI. This CDR3 region has 13 residues. V was trimmed by 6 bases and J by 6 bases, leaving 15 bases between them. The CDR3 is CASSTGTLGEQYF. CDR3 bases: TGTGCCAGCAGCACCGGGACGTTGGGCGAGCAGTACTTC.

The chain carries TRBV19 and TRBJ2-7; TRBD1 matches at 9 bases. CDR3 size: 14 residues. Germline V gene sequence: CDR1 LNHDA, CDR2 SQIVND (reference sequence). With V trimmed by 5 bases and J by 6 bases, 8 bases remained unmatched. The CDR3 sequence is CASSSSSGQGEQYF. The CDR3 nucleotides read TGTGCCAGTAGTTCTTCGTCGGGACAGGGCGAGCAGTACTTC. Supplemented by reference TRBV19 and TRBJ2-7, the full variable domain reads DGGITQSPKYLFRKEGQNVTLSCEQNLNHDAMYWYRQDPGQGLRLIYYSQIVNDFQKGDIAEGYSVSREKKESFPLTVTSAQKNPTAFYLCASSSSSGQGEQYFGPGTRLTVT.

This clone occurred a few times. This chain joins TRBV7-3 and TRBJ2-7; D may be TRBD1 (5 bases). Germline loops: CDR1 SGHTA, CDR2 FQGTGA. The CDR3 is made up of 13 amino acids. V was pared by 1 base and J by 7 bases, with 11 bases between. CDR3 in amino acids: CASSLNRFREQYF. In DNA form, the CDR3 reads TGTGCCAGCAGCTTAAACAGGTTCAGGGAGCAGTACTTC.

The chain couples TRBV6-1 to TRBJ1-3; a weak D match, TRBD1 (5 bases). The V gene lost 3 bases and the J gene lost 2 bases, with 11 bases spanning the gap. CDR1 is MNHNS and CDR2 is SASEGT in the germline V gene. The CDR3 is 15 amino acids. CDR3 DNA sequence: TGTGCCAGCAGTGAGTCAGGGTCCCCTGGAAACACCATATATTTT. It translates to CASSESGSPGNTIYF.

This clone has only a few counts. The chain uses TRBV2 and TRBJ1-6; D gene ambiguous. There are 14 residues in the CDR3. The V end was cut by 3 bases, the J end by 8 bases, with 11 bases between. Germline CDR1 and CDR2: SNHLY and FYNNEI. The CDR3 sequence: CASSDLREYSPLHF. The CDR3 DNA is TGTGCCAGCAGTGACCTAAGGGAGTATTCACCCCTCCACTTT.

The CDR3 spells CASSFFGAYGYTF. The CDR3 DNA follows: TGTGCCAGCAGCTTTTTTGGGGCCTATGGCTACACCTTC. The chain couples TRBV7-2 to TRBJ1-2, with D maybe TRBD1 (5 bases). The ends were cut back, 3 bases at V and 4 bases at J, with 9 bases in the middle. CDR3 size: 13 residues. CDR1 SGHTA and CDR2 FQGNSA come from the germline V gene. The entire variable domain, with the rest obtained from reference TRBV7-2 and TRBJ1-2, is as follows: GAGVSQSPSNKVTEKGKDVELRCDPISGHTALYWYRQSLGQGLEFLIYFQGNSAPDKSGLPSDRFSAERTGGSVSTLTIQRTQQEDSAVYLCASSFFGAYGYTFGSGTRLTVV.

The chain couples TRBV30 to TRBJ1-1; TRBD1 agrees at 9 bases. Trimming removed 7 bases from V and 6 bases from J; junction bases left unmatched: 9. CDR3 length: 13 amino acids. CDR1 is GTSNPN and CDR2 is SVGIG in the germline V gene (reference sequence). The CDR3 reads CASLDRGFSEAFF. The CDR3 DNA reads TGTGCCTCCTTAGACAGGGGGTTCTCTGAAGCTTTCTTT.